The clone carrying this TCR beta chain has ten or more counts. Its matching antigen is unknown. The data originate from a study of regulatory T cells in long-lasting Graves disease. The time point is: newly diagnosed GD, antithyroid drugs for less than 3 months. Following extraction of RNA from PBMCs, that RNA was used to make the TCR library. Trimming took off 1 base at V and 7 bases at J, with 20 bases between the two ends. The CDR3 is 17 residues long. Germline V lookup: CDR1 LNHNV, CDR2 YYDKDF (reference sequence). In building TCR beta libraries, iRepertoire HTBI primers were used together with Arm-PCR of CDR3 regions. TCRdb recomputed calls from the multiplex PCR reads with MiXCR, one row per CDR3 protein. The table has some 250,000 distinct CDR3 sequences, approximately 20% seen once. Study-wide findings and caveats: TCR diversity was lower in persistent Graves' patients (versus newly diagnosed ones).

Sequencing used peripheral blood mononuclear cells (PBMCs), obtained at new diagnosis, from a patient treated with antithyroid drugs. The chain joins TRBV15 to TRBJ2-1; TRBD2 might be the D (6 bases). The receptor's source is a female donor with Graves disease. Written as DNA, the CDR3 is TGTGCCACCAGCAGAGCTAACCCGGGACTCCGGGGTAATGAGCAGTTCTTC. Its translation: CATSRANPGLRGNEQFF.